Listed below are T cell receptor beta chains from one sample, sequenced in a study of blood T cells in healthy people across ages. Via MiXCR, TCRdb re-called the 5' RACE reads, giving one row per CDR3 protein. Of roughly 900,000 distinct CDR3 sequences listed, under 35% were seen once; the top ten hold 17%. Sequencing was performed on blood. These receptor sequences come from a woman aged 80 or over in good health. CDR3s include the opening cysteine and the closing phenylalanine or tryptophan. The order of the fields is clone size, V gene, J gene, D gene, CDR3 protein, CDR3 DNA. D genes are given only for firm matches. Clone size is not always given. Where it is, it says once, few, many or a class for expanded clones.

once	TRBV20-1	TRBJ1-1	NA	CSARGGTGSEAFF	TGCAGTGCTAGAGGGGGCACAGGTTCTGAAGCTTTCTTT
NA	TRBV28	TRBJ1-2	NA	CASSFNGYTF	TGTGCCAGCAGTTTCAATGGCTACACCTTC
NA	TRBV4-3	TRBJ1-6	NA	CASSQDRPVGAANSPLHF	TGCGCCAGCAGCCAAGATCGTCCGGTCGGGGCAGCGAATTCACCCCTCCACTTT
NA	TRBV7-2	TRBJ2-7	TRBD2	CASSLAVSAGGFEQYF	TGTGCCAGCAGCTTAGCAGTATCGGCGGGGGGTTTCGAGCAGTACTTC
many	TRBV6-2/TRBV6-3	TRBJ1-2	TRBD1	CASSGDRARFYGYTF	TGTGCCAGCAGCGGAGACAGGGCCCGGTTCTATGGCTACACCTTC
many	TRBV20-1	TRBJ1-2	TRBD1	CSAAGTGYHGYTF	TGCAGTGCTGCCGGGACAGGGTATCATGGCTACACCTTC
NA	TRBV19	TRBJ1-5	NA	CASAQRGSNQPQHF	TGTGCCAGTGCTCAGCGGGGGAGCAATCAGCCCCAGCATTTT
many	TRBV27	TRBJ2-1	NA	CASQFSVFGNEQFF	TGTGCCAGCCAGTTTTCAGTATTCGGGAATGAGCAGTTCTTC
many	TRBV28	TRBJ2-1	TRBD2	CASSPASGGVSYNEQFF	TGTGCCAGCTCCCCGGCTAGCGGGGGGGTATCCTACAATGAGCAGTTCTTC
NA	TRBV29-1	TRBJ2-7	NA	CSVKAGSYEQYF	TGCAGCGTTAAAGCGGGCTCCTACGAGCAGTACTTC
many	TRBV29-1	TRBJ1-2	TRBD1	CSVLDRDNYGYTF	TGCAGCGTTCTAGACAGGGACAACTATGGCTACACCTTC
NA	TRBV11-3	TRBJ2-2	NA	CASSNLKHPPGLRAGELFF	TGTGCCAGCAGCAACTTAAAACACCCACCGGGACTCAGGGCCGGGGAGCTGTTTTTT
NA	TRBV6-5	TRBJ2-7	NA	CASSYLHRFLHEQYF	TGTGCCAGCAGTTACTTACACAGGTTCCTCCACGAGCAGTACTTC
NA	TRBV6-2/TRBV6-3	TRBJ2-1	TRBD2	CASSYSAGGPDEQFF	TGTGCCAGCAGTTACTCGGCGGGGGGGCCGGATGAGCAGTTCTTC
many	TRBV20-1	TRBJ2-1	TRBD2	CSARDPFRLAGGENEQFF	TGCAGTGCTAGAGACCCTTTTAGACTAGCGGGGGGGGAAAATGAGCAGTTCTTC
many	TRBV11-2	TRBJ1-1	NA	CASSPSIYRGRARTEAFF	TGTGCCAGCAGCCCTTCCATTTATCGCGGAAGGGCGAGAACTGAAGCTTTCTTT
many	TRBV29-1	TRBJ1-1	NA	CSVEVGARSTEAFF	TGCAGCGTTGAAGTGGGGGCAAGGAGCACTGAAGCTTTCTTT
many	TRBV18	TRBJ2-1	TRBD2	CASSLAELAGGSSYNEQFF	TGTGCCAGCTCACTCGCCGAGCTAGCGGGGGGGAGCTCCTACAATGAGCAGTTCTTC
NA	TRBV7-2	TRBJ1-2	TRBD1	CATSRQGDGYTF	TGTGCCACTTCTAGACAGGGCGATGGCTACACCTTC
many	TRBV20-1	TRBJ2-5	TRBD1	CSARRPTGIQETQYF	TGCAGTGCTAGAAGACCGACAGGGATTCAAGAGACCCAGTACTTC
many	TRBV15	TRBJ2-7	NA	CATSRDRRSYEQYF	TGTGCCACCAGCAGAGACAGACGCTCCTACGAGCAGTACTTC
many	TRBV7-9	TRBJ1-5	NA	CASSFSAFPQPQHF	TGTGCCAGCAGCTTTTCTGCGTTCCCTCAGCCCCAGCATTTT
once	TRBV7-2	TRBJ2-7	TRBD2	CASSLAGLAIDEQYF	TGTGCCAGCAGCTTAGCGGGACTAGCTATCGACGAGCAGTACTTC
many	TRBV10-3	TRBJ2-3	NA	CAISESGYTQYF	TGTGCCATCAGTGAGTCCGGTTATACGCAGTATTTT
NA	TRBV2	TRBJ2-7	NA	CAGSLGQKAYEQYF	TGTGCCGGCAGCCTGGGCCAGAAAGCCTACGAGCAGTACTTC
NA	TRBV7-6	TRBJ2-1	NA	CVSSSGQYNEQFF	TGTGTCAGCAGCTCAGGACAGTACAATGAGCAGTTCTTC
many	TRBV3-1	TRBJ2-5	TRBD1	CASSQRTGGLETQYF	TGTGCCAGCAGCCAGCGGACAGGGGGCTTAGAGACCCAGTACTTC
few	TRBV3-1	TRBJ1-2	NA	CASSQEAVNYGYTF	TGTGCCAGCAGCCAAGAAGCGGTGAACTATGGCTACACCTTC
many	TRBV24-1	TRBJ2-1	NA	CATSDRVRGEQFF	TGTGCCACCAGTGACAGGGTCCGGGGGGAGCAGTTCTTC
many	TRBV7-2	TRBJ2-7	NA	CASSFRQGGKNEQYF	TGTGCCAGCAGCTTTAGACAGGGAGGAAAGAACGAGCAGTACTTC
many	TRBV18	TRBJ2-3	NA	CASSPGRSEDTQYF	TGTGCCAGCTCACCAGGGCGAAGCGAGGATACGCAGTATTTT
NA	TRBV5-1	TRBJ2-1	NA	CASSPISPTTVNNEQFF	TGCGCCAGCAGCCCGATCTCTCCCACGACGGTTAACAATGAGCAGTTCTTC
many	TRBV5-1	TRBJ2-1	NA	CASSHGRSSYNEQFF	TGCGCCAGCAGCCATGGACGGAGCTCCTACAATGAGCAGTTCTTC
few	TRBV7-2	TRBJ2-2	NA	CASSYAGANTGELFF	TGTGCCAGCAGCTACGCCGGGGCGAACACCGGGGAGCTGTTTTTT
many	TRBV7-2	TRBJ2-7	TRBD2	CASSLTSGAGLGGEQYF	TGTGCCAGCAGCCTTACTAGCGGAGCTGGCTTGGGGGGGGAGCAGTACTTC
few	TRBV6-5	TRBJ1-1	NA	CASSNRATEAFF	TGTGCCAGCAGCAACCGGGCCACTGAAGCTTTCTTT
NA	TRBV7-8	TRBJ2-2	NA	CASSKSGFPGERFF	TGTGCCAGCAGCAAATCAGGGTTTCCCGGGGAGCGGTTTTTT